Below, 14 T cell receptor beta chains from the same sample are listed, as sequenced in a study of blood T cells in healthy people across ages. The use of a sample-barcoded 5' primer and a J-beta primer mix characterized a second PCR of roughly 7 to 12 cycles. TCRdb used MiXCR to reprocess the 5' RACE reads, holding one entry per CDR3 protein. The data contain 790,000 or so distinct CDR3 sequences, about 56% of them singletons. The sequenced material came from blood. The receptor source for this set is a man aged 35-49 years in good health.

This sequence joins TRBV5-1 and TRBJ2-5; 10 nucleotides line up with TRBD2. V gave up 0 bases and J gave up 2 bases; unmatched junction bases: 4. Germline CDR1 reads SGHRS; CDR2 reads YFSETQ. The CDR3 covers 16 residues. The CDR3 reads CASSLVPSGRQETQYF. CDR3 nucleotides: TGCGCCAGCAGCTTGGTCCCTAGCGGGAGACAAGAGACCCAGTACTTC.

For the CDR3, the DNA is TGTGCCAGCAGCGTCTTAACTGGAGATACGCAGTATTTT. It is translated as CASSVLTGDTQYF. V and J are TRBV7-2 and TRBJ2-3; D is unresolved. Germline CDR1 is SGHTA and CDR2 is FQGNSA. The V end was cut by 5 bases, the J end by 5 bases, with 11 bases between. The CDR3 is made up of 13 amino acids.

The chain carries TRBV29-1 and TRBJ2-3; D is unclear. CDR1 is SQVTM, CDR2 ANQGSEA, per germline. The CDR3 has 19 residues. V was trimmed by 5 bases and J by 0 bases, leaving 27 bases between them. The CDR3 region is CSVPISDGDLSTSTDTQYF. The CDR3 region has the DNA TGCAGCGTTCCGATTTCGGACGGTGATCTTTCCACTAGCACAGATACGCAGTATTTT.

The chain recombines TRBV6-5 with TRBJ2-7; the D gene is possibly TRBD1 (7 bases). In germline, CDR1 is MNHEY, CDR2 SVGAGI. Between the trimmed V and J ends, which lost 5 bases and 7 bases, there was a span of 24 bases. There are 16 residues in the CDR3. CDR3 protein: CASSRDTRGVLDEQYF. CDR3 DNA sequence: TGTGCCAGCAGTAGGGATACCAGGGGGGTCCTGGATGAGCAGTACTTC.

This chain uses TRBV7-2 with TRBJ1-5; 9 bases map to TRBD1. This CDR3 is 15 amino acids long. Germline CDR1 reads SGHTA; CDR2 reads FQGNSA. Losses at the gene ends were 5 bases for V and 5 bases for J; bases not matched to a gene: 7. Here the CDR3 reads CASSRQTGGYQPQHF. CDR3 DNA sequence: TGTGCCAGCAGCCGCCAGACAGGGGGTTATCAGCCCCAGCATTTT.

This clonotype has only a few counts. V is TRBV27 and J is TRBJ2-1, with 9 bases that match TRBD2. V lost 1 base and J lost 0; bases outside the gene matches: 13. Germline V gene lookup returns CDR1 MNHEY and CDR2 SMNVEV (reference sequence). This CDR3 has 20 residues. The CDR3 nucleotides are TGTGCCAGCAGTTTATTCCTTGCTAGCGGGGCCTCTAGCTCCTACAATGAGCAGTTCTTC. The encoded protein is CASSLFLASGASSSYNEQFF.

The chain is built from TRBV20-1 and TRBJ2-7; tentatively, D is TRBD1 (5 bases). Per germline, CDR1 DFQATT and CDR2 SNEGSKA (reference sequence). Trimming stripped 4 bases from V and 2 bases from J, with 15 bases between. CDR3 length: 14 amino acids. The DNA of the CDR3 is TGCAGTGCTAAGGGTATTGGGGCTCCCTACGAGCAGTACTTC. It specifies CSAKGIGAPYEQYF.

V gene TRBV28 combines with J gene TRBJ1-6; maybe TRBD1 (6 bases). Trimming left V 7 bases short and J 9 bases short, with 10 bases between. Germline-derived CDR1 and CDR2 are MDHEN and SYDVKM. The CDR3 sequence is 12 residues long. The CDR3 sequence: CASTGAGSPLHF. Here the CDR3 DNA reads TGTGCCAGCACAGGGGCCGGTTCACCCCTCCACTTT.

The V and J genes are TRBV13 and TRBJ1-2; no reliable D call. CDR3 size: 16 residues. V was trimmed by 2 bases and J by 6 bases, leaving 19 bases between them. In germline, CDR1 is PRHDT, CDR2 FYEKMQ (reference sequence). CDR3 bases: TGTGCCAGCAGCTTATTCCCCCCGGTTGCGGAGAATGGCTACACCTTC. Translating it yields CASSLFPPVAENGYTF.

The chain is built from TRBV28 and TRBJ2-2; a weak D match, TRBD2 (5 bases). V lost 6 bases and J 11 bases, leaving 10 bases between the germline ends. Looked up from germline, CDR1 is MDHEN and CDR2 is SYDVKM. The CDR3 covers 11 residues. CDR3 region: CASRRSGELFF. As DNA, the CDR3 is TGTGCCAGCAGGCGTTCGGGAGAGCTGTTTTTT.

The CDR3 DNA sequence: TGCAGTGCACTCCCGGCCCGGCCGAACACTGAAGCTTTCTTT. As protein: CSALPARPNTEAFF. The chain couples TRBV20-1 to TRBJ1-1; no clear D. CDR1 and CDR2 (germline): DFQATT, SNEGSKA (reference sequence). CDR3 length: 14 residues. Between the trimmed V and J ends, which lost 6 bases and 1 base, there was a span of 15 bases.

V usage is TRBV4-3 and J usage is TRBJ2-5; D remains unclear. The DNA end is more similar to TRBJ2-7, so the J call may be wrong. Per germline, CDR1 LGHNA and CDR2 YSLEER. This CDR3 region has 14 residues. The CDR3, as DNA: TGCGCCAGCAGCCAAAGGGTCCTAGCCTACGAGCAGTACTTC. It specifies CASSQRVLAYEQYF.

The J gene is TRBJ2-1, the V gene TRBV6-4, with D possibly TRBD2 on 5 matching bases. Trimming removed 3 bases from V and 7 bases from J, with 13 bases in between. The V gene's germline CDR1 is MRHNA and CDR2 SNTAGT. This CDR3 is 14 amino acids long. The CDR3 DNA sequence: TGTGCCAGCAGTGAATCGGTAGCGACTAATGAGCAGTTCTTC. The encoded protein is CASSESVATNEQFF.

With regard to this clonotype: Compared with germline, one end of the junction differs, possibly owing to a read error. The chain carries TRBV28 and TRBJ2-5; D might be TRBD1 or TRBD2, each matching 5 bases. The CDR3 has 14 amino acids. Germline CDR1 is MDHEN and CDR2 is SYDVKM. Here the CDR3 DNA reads TGTGTCAGCAGTTTAGCCGGGGCCAAAGAGACCCAGTACTTC. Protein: CVSSLAGAKETQYF.